This is a list of T cell receptor beta chains from one sample in a study of memory CD4+ T cells and cytomegalovirus serostatus. The assay was immunoSEQ multiplex PCR, and TCRdb's table has in-frame clones only and misses some. The sample includes some 87,000 clones, roughly 80% of them seen just once. The sequenced sample consisted of memory CD4+ T cells from blood. All receptors derive from an adult in good health and CMV-seropositive. Both conserved end residues are part of each CDR3. A D gene is named only where the DNA matches it firmly. Some rows mark clone size as missing; the rest say once, few, many or name a class of expanded clone.

v_call	d_call	j_call	clone_size	cdr3_nt	cdr3_aa
TRBV6-5	TRBD1	TRBJ2-2	-	TGTGCCAGCAGTTCTCCGGGACAGGGGGCCACCGGGGAGCTGTTTTTT	CASSSPGQGATGELFF
TRBV2	TRBD2	TRBJ2-3	-	TGTGCCAGCAGTGTCCGAGGGAGGGCCCTCGAAGATACGCAGTATTTT	CASSVRGRALEDTQYF
TRBV5-1	-	TRBJ1-5	once	TGCGCCAGCAGCCCAGGGAACCTTAATCAGCCCCAGCATTTT	CASSPGNLNQPQHF
TRBV5-1	-	TRBJ1-2	-	TGCGCCAGCAGCCCACAGGGAGACTATGGCTACACCTTC	CASSPQGDYGYTF
TRBV12-5	TRBD1	TRBJ1-4	once	TGTGCTAGTGGATGCAAAGGGACAGTGGAGGGGTATAATGAAAAACTGTTTTTT	CASGCKGTVEGYNEKLFF
TRBV28	-	TRBJ1-2	-	TGTGCCAGCAGTACGGGGGGCTCGTATGGCTACACCTTC	CASSTGGSYGYTF
TRBV6-5	-	TRBJ1-6	-	TGTGCCAGCAGGGAGGGGCCGGGGAATTCACCCCTCCACTTT	CASREGPGNSPLHF
TRBV28	TRBD1	TRBJ2-7	-	TGTGCCAGCATTTTAGGGACAGGGGGCTCCTACGAGCAGTACTTC	CASILGTGGSYEQYF
TRBV6-6	TRBD2	TRBJ2-1	-	TGTGCCAGCAGTTACGGGACTAGCGGGAGGTCTGATGAGCAGTTCTTC	CASSYGTSGRSDEQFF
TRBV28	-	TRBJ2-7	-	TGTGCCAGCAGACCCCAGGGGACCTACGAGCAGTACTTC	CASRPQGTYEQYF
TRBV2	TRBD2	TRBJ2-3	-	TGTGCCAGCAAATCAGGGCGGACTAGCAGTGCAGATACGCAGTATTTT	CASKSGRTSSADTQYF
TRBV5-1	TRBD1	TRBJ2-2	-	TGCGCCAGCAGCTCGGGACAGGTCAATACCGGGGAGCTGTTTTTT	CASSSGQVNTGELFF